What follows are 2 T cell receptor beta chains derived from one specimen sequenced in a study of CD8+CD57+ T cells in acquired aplastic anemia. The study profiled TCR beta VDJ and CDR3 using genomic DNA as template. TCRdb re-analysed the reads in MiXCR, keeping a single row per CDR3 protein. The sample carries 250,000 or so distinct CDR3 sequences, approximately 50% recorded once. CD8+CD57+ cell expansion, shown by flow cytometry, had occurred in the patients selected for sequencing. Sample: sorted CD4+, CD8+, or CD8+CD57+ T cells (not recorded which) from PBMCs. These receptors all come from a human donor with aplastic anemia.

This clonotype has more than one count but fewer than ten. The chain couples TRBV20-1 to TRBJ1-6; 7 bases are a match to TRBD1. Germline CDR1 reads DFQATT; CDR2 reads SNEGSKA (reference sequence). CDR3 length equals 16 residues. Losses at the gene ends were 6 bases for V and 0 bases for J; bases not matched to a gene: 8. CDR3 sequence: CSASGGPGSYNSPLHF. As DNA, the CDR3 is TGCAGTGCATCAGGGGGGCCAGGCTCCTATAATTCACCCCTCCACTTT.

On this clonotype: Given a much more abundant clone one base away, this may be a read error. V usage is TRBV7-9 and J usage is TRBJ2-7, with a tentative D call TRBD2 (5 bases). Deletions cut 5 bases from V and 5 bases from J, with 16 bases between. Germline loops: CDR1 SEHNR, CDR2 FQNEAQ (reference sequence). This CDR3 is built from 14 residues. The CDR3 sequence: CASSQPGGPHEQYF. The CDR3 DNA reads TGTGCCAGCAGCCAGCCCGGAGGCCCCCACGAGCAGTACTTC.